These 20 T cell receptor beta chains share one sample of origin, sequenced in a study of blood T cell repertoires in COVID-19. Measured with immunoSEQ multiplex PCR; TCRdb has only the in-frame clones, and not every one. The data hold some 300,000 clones, with about 91% observed a single time. The sequencing input was peripheral blood. The receptors shown here come from a woman between 25 and 40 years old who had recovered from COVID-19.

This clone came up a few times. The chain combines TRBV3-1 (or the pseudogene TRBV3-2) with TRBJ1-2; D may be TRBD1 (6 bases). Trimming took off 5 bases at V and 7 bases at J, with 17 bases between the two ends. The CDR3 contains 14 residues. Germline V gives CDR1 LGHDT, CDR2 YNNKEL (reference sequence). CDR3 sequence: CASSSRWGGIGYTF. The CDR3 nucleotides read TGTGCCAGCAGCTCCCGTTGGGGGGGCATTGGCTACACCTTC.

The sample holds one count of this clone. This chain uses TRBV19 with TRBJ1-2; TRBD1 agrees at 12 bases. The CDR3 runs to 15 residues. The J segment lost 5 bases and the V segment lost 5 bases, leaving 6 bases of the junction unmatched. Germline V gene lookup returns CDR1 LNHDA and CDR2 SQIVND (reference sequence). CDR3 nucleotides: TGTGCCAGTAGTGGGGGACAGGGGGCGCGGTATGGCTACACCTTC. Translated: CASSGGQGARYGYTF.

The chain is built from TRBV13 and TRBJ1-1, with 7 bases aligning to TRBD1. Germline assignment: CDR1 PRHDT and CDR2 FYEKMQ (reference sequence). V trimming: 1 base; J trimming: 2 bases; junction bases outside the gene matches: 4. The CDR3 runs to 15 residues. The CDR3 reads CASSLEGGTNTEAFF. The CDR3 nucleotides read TGTGCCAGCAGCTTAGAAGGGGGCACTAACACTGAAGCTTTCTTT.

Only one count was recorded for this clone. In the same sample, other DNA sequences code for this CDR3. The chain has TRBV7-2 and TRBJ2-3; TRBD2 matches 12 bases. V lost 2 bases to trimming and J lost 3 bases; unmatched junction nucleotides: 6. Germline V gene data show CDR1 as SGHTA and CDR2 as FQGNSA. The CDR3 has 17 amino acids. The CDR3 sequence is CASSLRLAGGRTDTQYF. CDR3 bases: TGTGCCAGCAGCTTAAGGCTAGCGGGGGGGCGGACAGATACGCAGTATTTT.

The chain uses TRBV28 and TRBJ1-5; 7 nucleotides line up with TRBD1. Trimming cost V 8 bases and J 5 bases; bases outside gene matches: 9. CDR3 length: 14 amino acids. CDR1 and CDR2 from the germline V gene are MDHEN and SYDVKM. CDR3 nucleotide sequence: TGTGCCAGCGACCCAGGGACAGCTTATCAGCCCCAGCATTTT. Translated, it gives CASDPGTAYQPQHF.

The chain links TRBV19 to TRBJ1-2; D might be TRBD1 (6 bases). The CDR3 covers 17 residues. The V and J ends lost 5 bases and 5 bases respectively, with 24 bases between them. Germline V CDR1 and CDR2: LNHDA, SQIVND (reference sequence). As DNA, the CDR3 is TGTGCCAGTAGTCCCCTCCTCAGGGGTAAAATGGTATATGGCTACACCTTC. It is translated as CASSPLLRGKMVYGYTF.

The CDR3 DNA reads as TGCGCCAGCAGCCCCAGCGGATTCCAAGAGACCCAGTACTTC. It translates to CASSPSGFQETQYF. The chain is built from TRBV5-1 and TRBJ2-5, with D possibly TRBD2 on 5 matching bases. CDR3 length equals 14 residues. Germline CDR1 is SGHRS and CDR2 is YFSETQ. Trimming left V 4 bases short and J 1 base short, with 11 bases between.

The chain is built from TRBV4-2 and TRBJ1-1; D gene uncertain. From germline, CDR1 is LGHNA and CDR2 YNFKEQ. The CDR3 contains 16 residues. Deletions cut 0 bases from V and 0 bases from J, with 11 bases between. CDR3 protein: CASSQDQLAVNTEAFF. CDR3 nucleotide sequence: TGTGCCAGCAGCCAAGATCAATTAGCCGTGAACACTGAAGCTTTCTTT.

The chain uses TRBV28 and TRBJ2-2; 7 bases are a match to TRBD1. CDR1 and CDR2 from the germline V gene are MDHEN and SYDVKM. The CDR3 is 13 residues long. The V gene end was trimmed by 4 bases and the J gene end by 5 bases; junction bases not matched to a gene: 1. The CDR3 DNA is TGTGCCAGCAGTTCACAGGGGACCGGGGAGCTGTTTTTT. Encoded protein: CASSSQGTGELFF.

In DNA, the CDR3 is TGCGCCAGCAGCTTGGCCAGTACAGGGAGAAATGAGCAGTTCTTC. The encoded protein is CASSLASTGRNEQFF. The chain has TRBV5-1 and TRBJ2-1, with D possibly being TRBD1 (6 bases). Trimming cost V 0 bases and J 7 bases, with 14 bases left between them. The CDR3 has 15 amino acids. Germline CDR1 is SGHRS and CDR2 is YFSETQ.

The CDR3 here is CASSVNRDTGYGYTF. As DNA, the CDR3 is TGTGCCAGCTCAGTCAACAGGGATACGGGCTATGGCTACACCTTC. The genes are TRBV18 and TRBJ1-2; D is possibly TRBD1 (6 bases). Germline-derived CDR1 and CDR2 are KGHSH and LQKENI. The CDR3 totals 15 residues. V lost 5 bases, J lost 4 bases, and 17 bases lay in between. The complete variable domain, with remaining parts taken from reference TRBV18 and TRBJ1-2, reads NAGVMQNPRHLVRRRGQEARLRCSPMKGHSHVYWYRQLPEEGLKFMVYLQKENIIDESGMPKERFSAEFPKEGPSILRIQQVVRGDSAAYFCASSVNRDTGYGYTFGSGTRLTVV.

This clone appeared a single time. The rearrangement joins TRBV7-8 to TRBJ2-2, with D possibly TRBD1 on 6 matching bases. Germline V CDR1 and CDR2: SGHVS, FQNEAQ. The ends were cut back, 5 bases at V and 1 base at J, with 20 bases in the middle. The CDR3 runs to 18 residues. The CDR3 DNA sequence: TGTGCCAGCAGCGTGTCGGAAGGAAGGGGGAAGAACACCGGGGAGCTGTTTTTT. Translation gives CASSVSEGRGKNTGELFF. Filled out from reference TRBV7-8 and TRBJ2-2, the complete variable domain reads GAGVSQSPRYKVAKRGQDVALRCDPISGHVSLFWYQQALGQGPEFLTYFQNEAQLDKSGLPSDRFFAERPEGSVSTLKIQRTQQEDSAVYLCASSVSEGRGKNTGELFFGEGSRLTVL.

This chain links TRBV5-5 with TRBJ2-7, with 9 bases aligning to TRBD2. V gave up 5 bases and J gave up 7 bases; unmatched junction bases: 7. This CDR3 has 13 amino acids. Germline CDR1 SGHKS, CDR2 YYEKEE (reference sequence). The CDR3 loop reads CASSAGGPQEQYF. The CDR3 DNA is TGTGCCAGCAGTGCGGGGGGGCCGCAAGAGCAGTACTTC.

The chain has TRBV5-5 and TRBJ2-6, with a possible D match to TRBD1 (6 bases). The CDR3 is 16 amino acids. The V end was cut by 4 bases, the J end by 0 bases, with 11 bases between. The germline V gene has CDR1 SGHKS and CDR2 YYEKEE (reference sequence). In nucleotides, the CDR3 is TGTGCCAGCAGCGCGCAGGGGAGCTCTGGGGCCAACGTCCTGACTTTC. It codes for CASSAQGSSGANVLTF.

V gene TRBV7-2 combines with J gene TRBJ1-1; 7 bases line up with TRBD1. J lost 2 bases, V lost 1 base, and 10 bases had no gene match. The CDR3 is made up of 17 amino acids. Germline V gene lookup returns CDR1 SGHTA and CDR2 FQGNSA. CDR3 amino acids: CASSLGPPGTDNTEAFF. Written as DNA, the CDR3 is TGTGCCAGCAGCTTAGGTCCCCCCGGGACAGATAACACTGAAGCTTTCTTT.

The CDR3 protein is CASSPTSGGETQYF. In DNA, the CDR3 is TGTGCCAGCAGTCCTACCAGCGGGGGTGAGACCCAGTACTTC. The V gene is TRBV27, the J gene TRBJ2-5; 8 nucleotides agree with TRBD2. With 5 bases clipped from V and 5 bases from J, the junction kept 7 bases outside the gene matches. In germline, CDR1 is MNHEY, CDR2 SMNVEV (reference sequence). CDR3 length: 14 amino acids.

The chain recombines TRBV24-1 with TRBJ2-7; 11 nucleotides match TRBD2. CDR1 KGHDR and CDR2 SFDVKD come from the germline V gene. The CDR3 contains 15 residues. V trimming: 2 bases; J trimming: 3 bases; junction bases outside the gene matches: 2. The CDR3 reads CATSDSGTSGYEQYF. The CDR3 nucleotides read TGTGCCACCAGTGATTCCGGGACTAGCGGCTACGAGCAGTACTTC.

The chain employs TRBV7-2 and TRBJ1-5; TRBD1 matches 7 bases. The V segment lost 5 bases and the J segment 10 bases; nucleotides outside the gene matches: 14. Germline V gives CDR1 SGHTA, CDR2 FQGNSA. The CDR3 loop spans 15 amino acids. The CDR3 sequence is CASSITPGQIHPQHF. CDR3 in DNA: TGTGCCAGCAGCATAACCCCGGGACAGATTCATCCCCAGCATTTT.

The chain links TRBV6-2 or TRBV6-3 to TRBJ1-2; 7 bases fit TRBD1. This CDR3 has 14 amino acids. Unmatched junction bases numbered 7, after V lost 6 bases and J lost 3 bases. From germline, CDR1 is MNHEY and CDR2 SVGEGT. The CDR3 sequence: CASSQQGLHYGYTF. The CDR3 coding sequence is TGTGCCAGCAGCCAACAGGGGCTTCACTATGGCTACACCTTC.

The CDR3: CATSRHFRAGATNEKLFF. DNA of the CDR3: TGTGCCACCAGCAGGCATTTCAGGGCGGGGGCAACTAATGAAAAACTGTTTTTT. The chain is built from TRBV15 and TRBJ1-4, with D possibly being TRBD1 (5 bases). Germline-derived CDR1 and CDR2 are LNHNV and YYDKDF (reference sequence). The CDR3 sequence is 18 residues long. V was shortened by 3 bases and J by 0 bases, with 17 bases between the two germline ends.